This T cell receptor beta chain derives from a study of blood T cell repertoires in COVID-19. The V gene end was trimmed by 5 bases and the J gene end by 3 bases; junction bases not matched to a gene: 3. The CDR3 consists of 15 residues. The germline V gene encodes CDR1 SEHNR and CDR2 FQNEAQ (reference sequence). This clone was observed once. Sequencing was performed with immunoSEQ multiplex PCR; in TCRdb, only in-frame clones are kept and a portion is missing. The sample holds 200,000 to 250,000 clones, around 81% seen once. The sequenced sample consisted of peripheral blood. This clonotype was sampled from a woman aged 60-75 years with acute or convalescent COVID-19. This sequence joins TRBV7-9 and TRBJ2-2; TRBD2 matches at 10 bases. CDR3 residues: CASSPGLADTGELFF. CDR3 nucleotides: TGTGCCAGCAGCCCCGGACTAGCGGACACCGGGGAGCTGTTTTTT.